This T cell receptor (beta chain) was sequenced in a study of CD8 T cells in ankylosing spondylitis. Findings and limits, study-wide: Matched ankylosing spondylitis synovial fluid reportedly contained a significantly enriched population of disease-linked clones.

Quantitative 5'-RACE with molecular barcodes generated TCR beta libraries. MiXCR was run by TCRdb on the 5' RACE reads, yielding one entry per CDR3 protein. The repertoire includes approximately 150,000 distinct CDR3 sequences, roughly 44% of them detected once, and roughly 15% sits in the top ten. This clonotype was seen a few times. Its antigen remains unidentified. V gave up 6 bases and J gave up 7 bases, with 18 bases separating them. CDR3 size: 14 residues. Germline values: CDR1 LGHDT, CDR2 YNNKEL (reference sequence). Sequenced: synovial fluid, either unsorted or a sorted T cell fraction (not recorded which). The chain links TRBV3-1 to TRBJ1-1; weak D call: TRBD1 (5 bases). The sequence came from a male donor with ankylosing spondylitis. CDR3 amino acids: CASRPGPYGYEAFF. The CDR3, as DNA: TGTGCCAGCAGGCCAGGGCCCTACGGATATGAAGCTTTCTTT.